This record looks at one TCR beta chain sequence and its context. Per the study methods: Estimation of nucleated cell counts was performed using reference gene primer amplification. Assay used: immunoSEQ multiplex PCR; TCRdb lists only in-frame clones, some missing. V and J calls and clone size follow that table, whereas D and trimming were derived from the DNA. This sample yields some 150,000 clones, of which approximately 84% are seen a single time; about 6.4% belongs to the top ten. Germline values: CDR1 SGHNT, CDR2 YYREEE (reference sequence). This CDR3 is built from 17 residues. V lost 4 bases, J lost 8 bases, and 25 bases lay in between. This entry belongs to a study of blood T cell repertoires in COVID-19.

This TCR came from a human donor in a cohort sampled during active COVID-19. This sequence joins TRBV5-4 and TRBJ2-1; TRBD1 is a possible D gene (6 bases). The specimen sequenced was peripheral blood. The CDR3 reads CASSPDPDSLRVDEQFF. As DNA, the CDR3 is TGTGCCAGCAGCCCCGACCCGGACAGCCTGCGGGTGGATGAGCAGTTCTTC.